This T cell receptor beta chain appears in the sequencing data of a study of T cell responses to AZD1222 COVID-19 vaccine. Findings and caveats of the study: The donor group comprised mostly white British people and more females; the analysis possibly underestimated clonal diversity. Scientists sampled the repertoires only once the peak T cell response had passed.

Regarding this clone: Antigen unknown.

Only in-frame clones appear in the TCRdb table, and some are missing; sequencing was by immunoSEQ multiplex PCR. Here the sample spans 180,000 or so clones, about nine tenths being singletons. Trimming took off 5 bases at V and 8 bases at J, with 15 bases between the two ends. The germline CDR1 and CDR2 sequences are LNHDA and SQIVND (reference sequence). The CDR3 is 13 amino acids. The source of this sequence is an adult who received the AZD1222 COVID-19 vaccine. The sequences come from peripheral blood, collected 28 days after the second AZD1222 dose. The chain couples TRBV19 to TRBJ1-2; D gene ambiguous. CDR3 protein: CASSRDDSLGYTF. The DNA for the CDR3 is TGTGCCAGTAGTCGCGACGACTCCCTAGGCTACACCTTC.